These 7 T cell receptor beta chains were all obtained from the same sample, sequenced in a study of identical twins. TCRdb fed the 5' RACE reads into MiXCR, producing one record per CDR3 protein. This table has roughly 710,000 distinct CDR3 sequences, roughly 6.2% appearing once. The sequenced sample consisted of naive T cells sorted from blood. The origin of the receptors is a man aged 18 to 29 in good health.

This clonotype occurred many times. The V gene is TRBV7-2, the J gene TRBJ2-3; weak D call: TRBD2 (5 bases). CDR1 SGHTA and CDR2 FQGNSA come from the germline V gene. The length of the CDR3 is 15 residues. V lost 1 base and J 5 bases, leaving 13 bases between the germline ends. The CDR3 loop is CASSLDGMGRDTQYF. For the CDR3, the DNA is TGTGCCAGCAGCTTAGACGGGATGGGGAGAGATACGCAGTATTTT. Full variable domain (missing parts from reference TRBV7-2 and TRBJ2-3): GAGVSQSPSNKVTEKGKDVELRCDPISGHTALYWYRQSLGQGLEFLIYFQGNSAPDKSGLPSDRFSAERTGGSVSTLTIQRTQQEDSAVYLCASSLDGMGRDTQYFGPGTRLTVL.

This clonotype was seen only a few times. The chain has TRBV29-1 and TRBJ1-4; D is unresolved. V lost 5 bases and J lost 3, with 13 bases in between. Germline V gene lookup returns CDR1 SQVTM and CDR2 ANQGSEA. The CDR3 has 14 residues. The DNA for the CDR3 is TGCAGCGTTCGGGGTCGCCTGGCTAATGAAAAACTGTTTTTT. Residues: CSVRGRLANEKLFF.

This clonotype appeared a few times. The genes are TRBV20-1 and TRBJ2-7, with 9 nucleotides matching TRBD2. V lost 1 base, J lost 4 bases, and 8 bases stayed unmatched. The CDR3 has 15 residues. The germline gives CDR1 DFQATT, CDR2 SNEGSKA (reference sequence). CDR3 residues: CSARGSGSESYEQYF. In DNA form, the CDR3 reads TGCAGTGCTAGAGGTAGCGGGAGTGAAAGTTACGAGCAGTACTTC.

The sample holds many counts of this clonotype. CDR3 protein: CASSIGRDLVGGEQFF. CDR3 bases: TGTGCCAGTAGTATAGGGCGGGACCTAGTCGGCGGTGAGCAGTTCTTC. This chain uses TRBV19 with TRBJ2-1; weak D call: TRBD2 (6 bases). The length of the CDR3 is 16 residues. Germline V lookup: CDR1 LNHDA, CDR2 SQIVND (reference sequence). V was clipped by 1 base and J by 9 bases, with 19 bases between them.

This clonotype turned up a few times. V usage is TRBV20-1 and J usage is TRBJ2-1; D might be TRBD2 (6 bases). Germline CDR1 reads DFQATT; CDR2 reads SNEGSKA (reference sequence). The germline V and J ends were trimmed by 5 bases and 1 base, with 15 bases remaining between them. The CDR3 spans 15 residues. The chain's CDR3 is CSAYRDFPSYNEQFF. CDR3 bases: TGCAGTGCTTACCGGGACTTTCCTTCCTACAATGAGCAGTTCTTC.

This chain links TRBV7-8 with TRBJ2-5; 14 bases fit TRBD2. V shed 5 bases and J 7 bases; nucleotides not matched to a gene: 3. Germline V gene lookup returns CDR1 SGHVS and CDR2 FQNEAQ. The CDR3 consists of 14 residues. CDR3 DNA: TGTGCCAGCAGCCGGGGACTAGCGGGAGTGACCCAGTACTTC. Protein: CASSRGLAGVTQYF.

This clonotype was observed at least ten times. This sequence joins TRBV12-3 or TRBV12-4 and TRBJ1-5; TRBD1 might be the D (5 bases). V gave up 5 bases and J gave up 10 bases, with 15 bases separating them. This CDR3 spans 13 amino acids. Here the CDR3 reads CASSQGVRRPQHF. DNA for the CDR3: TGTGCCAGCAGTCAAGGGGTCAGGAGACCCCAGCATTTT.